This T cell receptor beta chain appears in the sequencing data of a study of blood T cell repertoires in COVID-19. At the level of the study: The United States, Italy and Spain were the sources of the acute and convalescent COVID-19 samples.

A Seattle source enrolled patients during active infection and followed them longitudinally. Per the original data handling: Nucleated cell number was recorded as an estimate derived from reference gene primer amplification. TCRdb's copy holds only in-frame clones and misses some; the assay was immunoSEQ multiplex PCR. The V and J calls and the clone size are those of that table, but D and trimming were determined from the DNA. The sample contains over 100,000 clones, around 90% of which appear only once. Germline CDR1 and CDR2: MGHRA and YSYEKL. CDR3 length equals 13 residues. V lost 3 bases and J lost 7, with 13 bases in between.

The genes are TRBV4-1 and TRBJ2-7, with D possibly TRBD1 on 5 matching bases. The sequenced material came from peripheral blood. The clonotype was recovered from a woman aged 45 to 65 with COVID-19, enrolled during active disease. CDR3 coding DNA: TGCGCCAGCAGCCATCTGACAGCTGAAGAGCAGTACTTC. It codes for CASSHLTAEEQYF.